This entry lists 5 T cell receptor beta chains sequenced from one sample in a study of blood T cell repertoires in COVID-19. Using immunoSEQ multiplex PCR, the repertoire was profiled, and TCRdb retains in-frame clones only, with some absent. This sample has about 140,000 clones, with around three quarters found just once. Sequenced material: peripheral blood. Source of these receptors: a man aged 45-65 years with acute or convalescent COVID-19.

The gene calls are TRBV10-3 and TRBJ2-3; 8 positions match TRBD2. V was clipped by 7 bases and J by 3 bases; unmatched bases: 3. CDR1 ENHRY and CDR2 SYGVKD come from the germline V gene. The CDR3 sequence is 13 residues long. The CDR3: CAINGGATDTQYF. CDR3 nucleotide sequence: TGTGCCATCAACGGGGGGGCGACAGATACGCAGTATTTT.

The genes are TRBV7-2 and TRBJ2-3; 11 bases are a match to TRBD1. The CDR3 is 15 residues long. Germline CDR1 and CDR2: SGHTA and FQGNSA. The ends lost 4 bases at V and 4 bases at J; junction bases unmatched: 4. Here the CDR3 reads CASSWGQGGSDTQYF. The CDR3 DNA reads TGTGCCAGCAGCTGGGGACAGGGGGGCTCAGATACGCAGTATTTT.

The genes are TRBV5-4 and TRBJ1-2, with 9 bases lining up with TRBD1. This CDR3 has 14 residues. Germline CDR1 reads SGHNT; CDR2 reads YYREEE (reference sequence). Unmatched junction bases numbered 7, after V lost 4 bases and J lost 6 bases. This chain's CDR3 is CASSPGTGMDGYTF. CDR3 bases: TGTGCCAGCAGCCCCGGGACAGGGATGGATGGCTACACCTTC.

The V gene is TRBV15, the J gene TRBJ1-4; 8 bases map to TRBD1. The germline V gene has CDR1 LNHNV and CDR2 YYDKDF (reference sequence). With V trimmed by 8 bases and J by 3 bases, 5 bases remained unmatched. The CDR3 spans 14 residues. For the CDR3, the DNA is TGTGCCACCGGACAGGGCCAACCTAATGAAAAACTGTTTTTT. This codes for CATGQGQPNEKLFF.

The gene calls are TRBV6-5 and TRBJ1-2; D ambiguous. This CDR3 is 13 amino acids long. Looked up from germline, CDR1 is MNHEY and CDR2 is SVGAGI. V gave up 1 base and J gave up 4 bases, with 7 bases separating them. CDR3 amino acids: CASSYLQTYGYTF. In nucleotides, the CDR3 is TGTGCCAGCAGTTACTTACAGACCTATGGCTACACCTTC.